The entry below describes one T cell receptor beta chain. This record belongs to a study of blood T cell repertoires in COVID-19. Overall study: Acute and convalescent COVID-19 specimens originated in the United States, Italy and Spain. PBMCs, B-cell-depleted T cells, or T cells provided the cDNA or gDNA that made up the material.

The V segment lost 5 bases and the J segment 7 bases; nucleotides outside the gene matches: 8. Per the germline V gene, CDR1 is SGHTA and CDR2 is FQGTGA. The CDR3 totals 14 residues. In the study's own analysis: The assay estimated nucleated cells by amplifying reference gene primers. Clones were sequenced by immunoSEQ multiplex PCR, and TCRdb holds only the in-frame ones, with some missing. For V, J and clone size, that table is used; D and trimming come from the DNA. The sample has roughly 260,000 clones; more than 75% are singletons. This chain connects TRBV7-3 to TRBJ2-1, with TRBD2 matching over 7 bases. This sequence originates from a man aged 35 to 55 who had recovered from COVID-19. Sample: peripheral blood. The CDR3 DNA is TGTGCCAGCAGCCTGACTGGGGGGGTGAATGAGCAGTTCTTC. Protein sequence: CASSLTGGVNEQFF.